A selection of T cell receptor beta chains follows, all from one sample in a study of T cells expressing NK-cell markers. Reanalyzing the 5' RACE reads, TCRdb keeps one entry per CDR3 protein, without DNA. This table lists 160,000 or so distinct CDR3 sequences. The sample taken for sequencing was blood T cells: a sorted CD56 or NKG2C T cell subset, CD4+ or CD8+ T cells, or bulk PBMC T cells (not recorded which). The source is a woman between 18 and 75 years old in good health. The CDR3 runs from the conserved cysteine through the conserved F or W. Not every row has a clone size; where given, it reads once, few, many or a size class.

j_call clone_size v_call cdr3_aa
TRBJ2-1 . TRBV5-1 CASSQIPGGSSYNEQFF
TRBJ2-7 . TRBV12-3/TRBV12-4 CASSSRVPGYEQYF
TRBJ2-5 . TRBV5-1 CASSSGQQETQYF
TRBJ2-1 . TRBV7-8 CASSPQLASSYNEQFF
TRBJ2-7 . TRBV20-1 CSARKRERAYEQYF
TRBJ2-5 . TRBV27 CASSRPGLTETQYF
TRBJ1-5 . TRBV9 CASSPGEGGNQPQHF
TRBJ1-5 . TRBV7-9 CASSLDRTNQPQHF
TRBJ2-7 . TRBV12-3/TRBV12-4 CASNVAGGGEQYF
TRBJ2-1 . TRBV27 CASSGQGVPYNEQFF
TRBJ2-7 . TRBV20-1 CSASGPGIFYEQYF
TRBJ2-7 . TRBV29-1 CSVESLAGFSYEQYF
TRBJ2-2 . TRBV11-1 CASSFGTARELFF
TRBJ2-5 . TRBV5-8 CASSLAGTGGTQYF
TRBJ2-3 . TRBV5-1 CASSLWGQDTDTQYF
TRBJ2-3 . TRBV13 CASSRNSGSRTDTQYF
TRBJ2-7 . TRBV7-3 CASSLYDRAPYEQYF
TRBJ2-7 . TRBV7-9 CASSQRTGNTVSYEQYF
TRBJ2-3 . TRBV5-1 CASSSFGAGIPDTQYF
TRBJ2-1 . TRBV2 CATTRGLAGVGEQFF
TRBJ1-1 . TRBV19 CASGVGGRLVIAEAFF
TRBJ2-7 . TRBV10-3 CAISESTAPEQYF
TRBJ2-3 . TRBV5-1 CASSLASGVLDTQYF
TRBJ2-1 . TRBV29-1 CSAEGLAGGQGAYNEQFF
TRBJ2-3 . TRBV5-1 CASSQSLGADTQYF
TRBJ2-3 . TRBV5-6 CASSPFGRQNTDTQYF
TRBJ1-2 . TRBV4-2 CASSSELRTGQGYTF
TRBJ2-1 . TRBV27 CASSTLRRESNEQFF
TRBJ2-7 . TRBV2 CASRSGRKYEQYF
TRBJ2-3 . TRBV5-1 CASSQSRASDTQYF
TRBJ1-6 . TRBV7-8 CASSLVGQGGSPLHF
TRBJ2-2 . TRBV12-3/TRBV12-4 CASSLSGRNTGELFF
TRBJ2-3 . TRBV7-9 CASSLARGGETDTQYF
TRBJ1-1 . TRBV6-2/TRBV6-3 CASSYRDRYEAFF
TRBJ2-1 . TRBV6-2/TRBV6-3 CASSLGVTRNNEQFF
TRBJ2-1 . TRBV24-1 CATSDPTRGEQFF
TRBJ2-7 . TRBV10-3 CATDTTSGNDEQYF
TRBJ2-3 medium-sized TRBV12-3/TRBV12-4 CASRPVSGLAGDGITDTQYF
TRBJ2-6 . TRBV7-2 CASSPGAPGANVLTF
TRBJ2-5 . TRBV12-3/TRBV12-4 CASSISGSGQETQYF
TRBJ2-2 . TRBV7-2 CASTPKPGELFF
TRBJ2-1 . TRBV7-3 CASSLTYSDEQFF
TRBJ2-1 . TRBV20-1 CSARVNTYNEQFF
TRBJ2-7 . TRBV3-1 CASSQAGFTYEQYF
TRBJ2-5 . TRBV4-1 CASSHRPGLGRGETQYF
TRBJ2-3 . TRBV9 CASSVAHGTADTQYF
TRBJ2-2 . TRBV5-5 CASSLWRSQNTGELFF
TRBJ2-7 . TRBV18 CASSPQNRGLSYEQYF
TRBJ2-7 . TRBV2 CASSVDRISYEQYF
TRBJ2-1 . TRBV20-1 CSANAMYNEQFF
TRBJ2-7 . TRBV7-2 CASRQRLAGTYEQYF
TRBJ2-1 . TRBV29-1 CSAAEVSYNEQFF
TRBJ2-5 . TRBV4-1 CASSPGTSGRAGETQYF
TRBJ2-1 . TRBV30 CAWSVPSGPQFF
TRBJ1-2 . TRBV4-1 CASSRLSRENYGYTF
TRBJ2-7 . TRBV28 CASSTYYEQYF
TRBJ2-3 . TRBV20-1 CSARRDQTSTDTQYF